The sequence of this T cell receptor (beta chain) was determined in a study of blood T cell repertoires in COVID-19. Turning to the study itself: Donors in the United States, Italy and Spain gave samples during acute or convalescent COVID-19. T cells, B-cell-depleted T cells, or PBMCs provided the cDNA or gDNA that served as material.

In the original processing: Using reference gene primer amplification, nucleated cell counts were estimated. Method: immunoSEQ multiplex PCR; TCRdb's copy keeps in-frame clones and lacks some. V and J calls and clone size are given by that table; D and trimming were obtained from the DNA. Among around 40,000 clones listed, 87% were seen once. CDR1 is GTSNPN, CDR2 SVGIG, per germline (reference sequence). This CDR3 spans 14 amino acids. Trimming cost V 3 bases and J 5 bases; bases outside gene matches: 9. The material sequenced was peripheral blood. This clonotype was obtained from a man between 50 and 59 years old with active or convalescent COVID-19. The V call is TRBV30, the J call TRBJ1-1; the match to TRBD1 covers 7 bases. The CDR3 DNA reads TGTGCCTGGAGAAGGGGGCAGGGTGAGACTGAAGCTTTCTTT. Residues: CAWRRGQGETEAFF.